The TCR beta chain under discussion was sequenced for a study of T cell responses to AZD1222 COVID-19 vaccine. Across the study: Timing groups of about 4 and about 12 weeks for second doses were pooled.

Turning to this clone: Its antigen remains unidentified.

The CDR3 is 17 amino acids. The germline gives CDR1 SGHNT, CDR2 YYREEE (reference sequence). Losses at the gene ends were 2 bases for V and 2 bases for J; bases not matched to a gene: 8. Findings and caveats of the study: It should be noted that donors were predominantly white British and more often female, and clonal diversity was possibly underestimated. The number of AZD1222 recipients seropositive at baseline was only five or six. CD4 TCRs linked to vaccination spanned spike, dominating at 160-218 and 743-854.

Repertoires were generated with immunoSEQ multiplex PCR, while TCRdb's copy carries only in-frame clones and drops some. Seen here are around 130,000 clones, roughly 92% observed once, and the top ten hold around 1.8%. The chain is built from TRBV5-4 and TRBJ2-5, with 11 bases fitting TRBD2. The material was peripheral blood, obtained on day 0 of AZD1222 vaccination. This clonotype originated in an adult in good health. The CDR3 DNA reads TGTGCCAGCAGCTTACCCCCAGTAGCGGGGGGGCAAGAGACCCAGTACTTC. Its translation is CASSLPPVAGGQETQYF. The entire variable domain, with the rest obtained from reference TRBV5-4 and TRBJ2-5, is as follows: ETGVTQSPTHLIKTRGQQVTLRCSSQSGHNTVSWYQQALGQGPQFIFQYYREEENGRGNFPPRFSGLQFPNYSSELNVNALELDDSALYLCASSLPPVAGGQETQYFGPGTRLLVL.